The rows below give T cell receptor beta chains drawn from one sample of a study of human T cells and chemical hapten exposure. TCRdb fed the RACE reads into MiXCR, producing one record per CDR3 protein. This sample has more than 60,000 distinct CDR3 sequences, with roughly 8.6% found just once. Sequenced sample: whole blood. The receptors were sampled from a male donor in good health. Some clones in this sample may be carry-over from other donors' samples. CDR3s include the opening cysteine and the closing phenylalanine or tryptophan. A D gene is named only where the DNA matches it firmly. Size tells how often a clone was seen (once, few, many) or the class of an expanded clone, and some rows leave it out.

>-|TRBV4-1|TRBJ2-2|few
CASSQVSGNPTGELFF
TGCGCCAGCAGCCAAGTCTCCGGGAACCCCACCGGGGAGCTGTTTTTT
>-|TRBV10-3|TRBJ2-3|few
CATEGSTDTQYF
TGTGCCACCGAGGGGAGCACAGATACGCAGTATTTT
>-|TRBV18|TRBJ1-6|many
CASSPRLVGSDSPLHF
TGTGCCAGCTCACCCCGACTGGTGGGCTCCGATTCACCCCTCCACTTT
>-|TRBV5-5|TRBJ2-6|many
CASSLAGSGANVLTF
TGTGCCAGCAGCTTGGCAGGGTCTGGGGCCAACGTCCTGACTTTC
>-|TRBV29-1|TRBJ2-3|-
CSVERSSTDTQYF
TGCAGCGTTGAACGATCCAGCACAGATACGCAGTATTTT
>-|TRBV20-1|TRBJ1-2|many
CSARDGVYGYTF
TGCAGTGCTAGAGATGGGGTCTATGGCTACACCTTC
>-|TRBV6-5|TRBJ1-1|-
CASRGGSIPSTEAFF
TGTGCCAGCAGGGGCGGGAGTATCCCGAGCACTGAAGCTTTCTTT
>-|TRBV2|TRBJ1-2|few
CASTVANYGYTF
TGTGCCAGTACGGTCGCTAACTATGGCTACACCTTC
>TRBD1|TRBV10-1|TRBJ2-2|few
CASSESKGAVTGELFF
TGCGCCAGCAGTGAGTCGAAGGGGGCGGTCACCGGGGAGCTGTTTTTT
>-|TRBV20-1|TRBJ1-5|-
CSATDGPQPQHF
TGCAGTGCAACCGACGGTCCTCAGCCCCAGCATTTT
>TRBD1|TRBV2|TRBJ2-5|few
CASSDRDRAGETQYF
TGTGCCAGCAGTGATCGGGACAGGGCTGGAGAGACCCAGTACTTC
>TRBD2|TRBV6-5|TRBJ2-5|many
CASSPPGGVETQYF
TGTGCCAGCAGCCCACCGGGAGGGGTTGAGACCCAGTACTTC
>-|TRBV6-5|TRBJ2-7|-
CASSSTGHYEQYF
TGTGCCAGCAGCTCCACAGGGCACTACGAGCAGTACTTC
>-|TRBV6-6|TRBJ1-5|many
CASRTDQGYNQPQHF
TGTGCCAGCAGAACAGATCAGGGATACAATCAGCCCCAGCATTTT
>-|TRBV3-1|TRBJ1-1|many
CASSQDTNTEAFF
TGTGCCAGCAGCCAAGATACTAACACTGAAGCTTTCTTT
>TRBD1|TRBV11-2|TRBJ2-7|once
CASRIPGQGAYEQYF
TGTGCCAGCAGAATCCCGGGACAGGGGGCGTACGAGCAGTACTTC
>TRBD2|TRBV11-2|TRBJ2-7|many
CASSTHKGLAYEQYF
TGTGCCAGCAGCACACACAAAGGACTAGCGTACGAGCAGTACTTC
>TRBD2|TRBV29-1|TRBJ2-3|many
CSVGGIYTDTQYF
TGCAGCGTGGGGGGGATCTACACAGATACGCAGTATTTT
>TRBD1|TRBV10-3|TRBJ2-7|-
CAISDHFPTGGDPYEQYF
TGTGCCATCAGTGACCATTTCCCGACAGGGGGAGACCCCTACGAGCAGTACTTC
>TRBD1|TRBV20-1|TRBJ1-1|-
CSARERDRRNTEAFF
TGCAGTGCTAGAGAGCGGGACAGGAGGAACACTGAAGCTTTCTTT
>-|TRBV6-2/TRBV6-3|TRBJ2-5|-
CASSYWAPGAGQAETQYF
TGTGCCAGCAGTTACTGGGCCCCAGGAGCGGGCCAAGCGGAGACCCAGTACTTC
>-|TRBV6-4|TRBJ2-1|few
CASSDRGSNYNEQFF
TGTGCCAGCAGTGACCGGGGAAGTAACTACAATGAGCAGTTCTTC
>TRBD2|TRBV12-5|TRBJ2-1|many
CASGLYRSSGRAYNEQFF
TGTGCTAGTGGTTTGTATCGTTCTAGCGGGAGGGCCTACAATGAGCAGTTCTTC
>-|TRBV15|TRBJ1-3|many
CATSRDASSGNTIYF
TGTGCCACCAGCAGAGATGCCAGCTCTGGAAACACCATATATTTT
>TRBD2|TRBV2|TRBJ2-1|-
CASSEPTTQGPTSGRGWATNEQFF
TGTGCCAGCAGTGAGCCTACCACACAGGGACCGACTAGCGGGAGGGGATGGGCGACGAATGAGCAGTTCTTC
>TRBD1|TRBV6-2/TRBV6-3|TRBJ1-1|few
CASSYRDRGRDPFPNTEAFF
TGTGCCAGCAGTTACAGGGACAGAGGCCGAGACCCTTTCCCGAACACTGAAGCTTTCTTT
>-|TRBV4-1|TRBJ2-1|few
CASSQDEGGDEQFF
TGCGCCAGCAGCCAAGATGAAGGGGGGGATGAGCAGTTCTTC
>-|TRBV20-1|TRBJ2-3|once
CSAREGWGVDTQYF
TGCAGTGCTAGAGAGGGATGGGGGGTAGATACGCAGTATTTT
>-|TRBV6-1|TRBJ1-1|few
CASKLLWNTEAFF
TGTGCCAGCAAACTTCTCTGGAACACTGAAGCTTTCTTT
>-|TRBV12-5|TRBJ2-1|many
CASGIGQGLLNSYNEQFF
TGTGCTAGTGGTATAGGGCAGGGACTCTTGAATTCCTACAATGAGCAGTTCTTC
>TRBD1|TRBV9|TRBJ1-5|-
CASNLRGGTQPQHF
TGTGCCAGCAACCTCAGGGGGGGCACTCAGCCCCAGCATTTT
>TRBD1|TRBV6-6|TRBJ2-1|-
CASTPRGSDEQFF
TGTGCCAGCACTCCCAGGGGGTCCGATGAGCAGTTCTTC
>TRBD1|TRBV28|TRBJ2-7|-
CASSLRDRGWYEQYF
TGTGCCAGCAGTTTAAGAGACAGGGGGTGGTACGAGCAGTACTTC
>-|TRBV29-1|TRBJ2-5|few
CSVAHGGVYQETQYF
TGCAGCGTGGCCCACGGAGGGGTCTACCAAGAGACCCAGTACTTC
>TRBD1|TRBV7-2|TRBJ2-3|many
CASNREGAGDTQYF
TGTGCCAGCAACCGCGAGGGGGCGGGAGATACGCAGTATTTT
>TRBD1|TRBV27|TRBJ1-2|few
CASSSPGQGNYGYTF
TGTGCCAGCAGTTCCCCGGGACAGGGTAACTATGGCTACACCTTC
>-|TRBV12-3/TRBV12-4|TRBJ1-5|-
CASSFGTGIEKPQHF
TGTGCCAGCAGTTTCGGCACAGGGATCGAAAAGCCCCAGCATTTT
>-|TRBV3-1|TRBJ2-2|many
CASSQVAGRNTGELFF
TGTGCCAGCAGCCAAGTGGCAGGACGGAACACCGGGGAGCTGTTTTTT
>TRBD1|TRBV11-3|TRBJ2-3|many
CASSLRGLTDTQYF
TGTGCCAGCAGCCTGAGGGGGCTAACAGATACGCAGTATTTT
>-|TRBV5-6|TRBJ2-7|-
CASSRMVPYEQYF
TGTGCCAGCAGCCGGATGGTGCCCTACGAGCAGTACTTC
>TRBD1|TRBV5-4|TRBJ2-7|few
CASSSGTGEGEQYF
TGTGCCAGCAGCAGCGGGACAGGGGAGGGCGAGCAGTACTTC
>TRBD2|TRBV9|TRBJ2-7|-
CASSPRTGRLAGGYEQYF
TGTGCCAGCAGCCCCCGGACAGGCCGACTAGCGGGGGGCTACGAGCAGTACTTC
>TRBD2|TRBV6-5|TRBJ2-1|few
CASSPGLVDEQFF
TGTGCCAGCAGTCCGGGACTAGTCGATGAGCAGTTCTTC
>-|TRBV25-1|TRBJ1-1|few
CASSDFSRPNTEAFF
TGTGCCAGCAGTGATTTCTCCCGCCCGAACACTGAAGCTTTCTTT
>TRBD1|TRBV5-4|TRBJ1-1|-
CASSLVQGGPSGTEAFF
TGTGCCAGCAGCTTAGTACAGGGGGGACCCAGCGGCACTGAAGCTTTCTTT
>-|TRBV14|TRBJ2-3|-
CASSPWYLDTQYF
TGTGCCAGCAGCCCCTGGTATCTCGATACGCAGTATTTT
>TRBD1|TRBV28|TRBJ2-7|-
CASSQLLGQGYYEQYF
TGTGCCAGCAGTCAGTTATTGGGACAGGGCTACTACGAGCAGTACTTC
>TRBD1|TRBV2|TRBJ1-1|-
CASRHRDRVPEAFF
TGTGCCAGCCGCCACCGGGACAGGGTCCCTGAAGCTTTCTTT
>-|TRBV29-1|TRBJ2-7|-
CSGGGQASYEQYF
TGCAGCGGGGGGGGACAGGCATCCTACGAGCAGTACTTC
>-|TRBV4-3|TRBJ2-6|few
CASSLAPEANVLTF
TGCGCCAGCAGCCTTGCCCCTGAGGCCAACGTCCTGACTTTC
>-|TRBV12-5|TRBJ2-5|-
CASGLVGWTQYF
TGTGCTAGTGGTTTGGTAGGTTGGACCCAGTACTTC
>TRBD1|TRBV9|TRBJ1-1|-
CASSVARGQEDTEAFF
TGTGCCAGCAGCGTAGCGAGGGGGCAGGAGGACACTGAAGCTTTCTTT
>-|TRBV2|TRBJ2-5|few
CASSERGRGIVGETQYF
TGTGCCAGCAGTGAACGTGGTAGGGGCATTGTCGGGGAGACCCAGTACTTC
>-|TRBV6-2/TRBV6-3|TRBJ2-2|-
CASSYMVEGKNTGELFF
TGTGCCAGCAGTTACATGGTGGAGGGGAAGAACACCGGGGAGCTGTTTTTT
>TRBD2|TRBV28|TRBJ2-3|-
CASRGGGLGPTDTQYF
TGTGCCAGCCGCGGGGGGGGTTTAGGGCCCACAGATACGCAGTATTTT